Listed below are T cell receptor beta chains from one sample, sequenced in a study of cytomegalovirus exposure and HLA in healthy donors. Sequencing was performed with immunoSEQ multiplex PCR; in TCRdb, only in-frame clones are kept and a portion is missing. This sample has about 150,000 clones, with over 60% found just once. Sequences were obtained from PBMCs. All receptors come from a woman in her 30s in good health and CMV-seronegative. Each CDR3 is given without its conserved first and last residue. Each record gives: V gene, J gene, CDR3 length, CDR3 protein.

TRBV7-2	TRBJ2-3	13	ASSLTSAGTDTQY
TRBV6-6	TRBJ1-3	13	ASITGEASGNTIY
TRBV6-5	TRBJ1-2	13	ASSYSRSTGEGYT
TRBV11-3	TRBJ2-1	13	ASSLGGGGLNEQF
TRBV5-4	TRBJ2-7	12	ASSPRGGDYEQY
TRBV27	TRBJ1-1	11	ASRLEGGTEAF
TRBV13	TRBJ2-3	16	ASSLEIPGLAQTDTQY
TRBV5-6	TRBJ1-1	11	ASSLIGVTEAF
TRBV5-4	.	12	ASSFGTASYEQY
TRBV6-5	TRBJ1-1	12	ASSPQGVNTEAF
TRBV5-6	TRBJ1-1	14	ASSTLQGSANTEAF
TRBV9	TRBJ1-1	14	ASSDGTGGEGTEAF
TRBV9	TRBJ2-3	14	ASSVGGTGGTDTQY
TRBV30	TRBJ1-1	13	AWSVQGGANTEAF
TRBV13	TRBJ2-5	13	ASSLGNRGPETQY
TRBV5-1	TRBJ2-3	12	ASSLGQGGDTQY
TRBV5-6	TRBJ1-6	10	ASSLMRSPLH
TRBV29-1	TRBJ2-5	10	SVEPGQETQY
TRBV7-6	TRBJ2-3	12	ASSSGQGIDTQY
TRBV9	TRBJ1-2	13	ASSARTVANYGYT
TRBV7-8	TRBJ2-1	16	ASSFPLKRRGGRDEQF
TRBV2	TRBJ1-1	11	AGRTGGNTEAF